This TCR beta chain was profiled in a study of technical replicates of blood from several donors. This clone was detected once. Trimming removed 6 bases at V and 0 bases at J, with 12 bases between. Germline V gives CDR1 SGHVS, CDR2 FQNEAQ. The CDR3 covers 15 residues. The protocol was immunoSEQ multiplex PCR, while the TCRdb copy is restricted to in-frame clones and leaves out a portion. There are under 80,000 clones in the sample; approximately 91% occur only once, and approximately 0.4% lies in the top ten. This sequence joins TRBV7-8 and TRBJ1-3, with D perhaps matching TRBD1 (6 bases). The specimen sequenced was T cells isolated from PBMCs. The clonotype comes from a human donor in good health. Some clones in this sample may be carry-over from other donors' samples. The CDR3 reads CASRYTGISGNTIYF. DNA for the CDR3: TGTGCCAGCAGATACACAGGGATCTCTGGAAACACCATATATTTT.